This TCR beta chain is drawn from a study of cytomegalovirus exposure and HLA in healthy donors. Whole-study results and caveats: Usually a TCR sequence was rare, but some public TCRs were found in many donors. TCR beta chains numbering some 160 were designated cytomegalovirus-associated. In vitro checks showed that three CMV-associated chains really do target CMV antigens.

Comment on this clone: Its antigen is not identified.

Libraries were prepared by immunoSEQ multiplex PCR; TCRdb keeps only in-frame clonotypes and omits some of them. This table holds around 130,000 clones, around nine tenths found once. The CDR3 is 18 residues long. Germline-derived CDR1 and CDR2 are SGHAT and FQNNGV. The V end was cut by 1 base, the J end by 4 bases, with 20 bases between. This TCR derives from a man aged 25-45 years in good health and CMV-seronegative. The chain has TRBV11-2 and TRBJ2-1; D perhaps matches TRBD1 (5 bases). The sequenced sample consisted of PBMCs. CDR3 in DNA: TGTGCCAGCAGCTTAGTGGGGATTGACAGTTTAAGGTACAATGAGCAGTTCTTC. Translation: CASSLVGIDSLRYNEQFF.